The rows below give T cell receptor beta chains drawn from one sample of a study of cytomegalovirus exposure and HLA in healthy donors. Measured with immunoSEQ multiplex PCR; TCRdb has only the in-frame clones, and not every one. The table records around 190,000 clones, about 90% of them present only once. The sequenced sample consisted of PBMCs. The receptor set was obtained from a boy aged 2-15 years in good health and CMV-seronegative. Each CDR3 is given with its conserved first and last residue. Fields, in order: CDR3 protein, CDR3 DNA, CDR3 length, clone size, D gene, V gene, J gene. A D gene is named only where the DNA matches it firmly. A row's size may be missing; if present it is once, few, many or a size class.

CASSLSRDTLGGQYF	TGTGCCAGCAGTCTTAGTAGGGACACTCTCGGAGGGCAGTACTTC	15	NA	NA	TRBV11-1	TRBJ2-7
CAWTRGGSTEAFF	TGTGCCTGGACTCGAGGGGGAAGCACTGAAGCTTTCTTT	13	NA	NA	TRBV30	TRBJ1-1
CASRDSSGGGYTF	TGTGCCAGCAGGGATTCATCGGGAGGTGGCTACACCTTC	13	NA	NA	TRBV2	TRBJ1-2
CASSLWQGSGANVLTF	TGTGCCAGCAGTTTATGGCAGGGATCTGGGGCCAACGTCCTGACTTTC	16	NA	NA	TRBV28	TRBJ2-6
CASSLGQGYRNTEAFF	TGTGCCAGCAGTTTGGGACAGGGATACAGGAACACTGAAGCTTTCTTT	16	once	TRBD1	TRBV27	TRBJ1-1
CASSRGDTSYNEQFF	TGCGCCAGCAGCCGAGGGGACACCTCCTACAATGAGCAGTTCTTC	15	NA	NA	TRBV5-1	TRBJ2-1
CASRSTGGLTGELFF	TGTGCCAGCAGGTCGACAGGCGGTCTTACCGGGGAGCTGTTTTTT	15	NA	NA	TRBV6-5	TRBJ2-2
CASSGTGTGLSYEQYF	TGTGCCAGCAGCGGAACCGGGACAGGGCTCTCCTACGAGCAGTACTTC	16	NA	TRBD1	TRBV5-6	TRBJ2-7
CASSGAGVYNEQFF	TGTGCCAGTAGTGGTGCGGGAGTGTACAATGAGCAGTTCTTC	14	NA	TRBD2	TRBV19	TRBJ2-1
CASSWVRGNGYTF	TGTGCCAGCAGTTGGGTACGGGGAAATGGCTACACCTTC	13	NA	NA	TRBV28	TRBJ1-2
CAISVSGALQETQYF	TGTGCCATCAGTGTTAGCGGGGCTCTTCAAGAGACCCAGTACTTC	15	NA	TRBD2	TRBV10-3	TRBJ2-5
CASSRRGRSEAFF	TGTGCCAGCAGTCGCAGGGGGCGCAGCGAAGCTTTCTTT	13	NA	TRBD1	TRBV6-5	TRBJ1-1
CASRGQGAYNEQFF	TGCGCCAGCAGGGGACAGGGGGCCTACAATGAGCAGTTCTTC	14	NA	TRBD1	TRBV10-2	TRBJ2-1
CASRENRDYYEQYF	TGTGCCAGCAGGGAGAACCGGGACTACTACGAGCAGTACTTC	14	NA	TRBD2	TRBV11-2	TRBJ2-7
CASNRGGGGLQNSNQPQHF	TGTGCCAGCAACCGGGGCGGCGGGGGCCTGCAGAATAGCAATCAGCCCCAGCATTTT	19	once	NA	TRBV28	TRBJ1-5
CASSLQLGRGEQYF	TGCGCCAGCAGCTTGCAACTGGGACGGGGGGAGCAGTACTTC	14	NA	NA	TRBV5-1	TRBJ2-7
CASSEPGTGSAFF	TGTGCCAGCAGTGAGCCCGGGACAGGGTCAGCTTTCTTT	13	NA	TRBD1	TRBV6-5	TRBJ1-1
CASSTPDAGGPDTQYF	TGTGCCAGCTCAACCCCCGACGCGGGGGGGCCAGATACGCAGTATTTT	16	NA	TRBD2	TRBV18	TRBJ2-3
CASSFTSGLHNQPQHF	TGTGCCAGCAGTTTTACCTCGGGACTACACAATCAGCCCCAGCATTTT	16	once	NA	TRBV28	TRBJ1-5
CASSPREGHYSGNTIYF	TGTGCCAGCTCACCACGGGAGGGGCATTACTCTGGAAACACCATATATTTT	17	NA	NA	TRBV18	TRBJ1-3
CASSVQGRTDTQYF	TGTGCCAGCAGTGTACAGGGGAGAACAGATACGCAGTATTTT	14	NA	TRBD1	TRBV6-1	TRBJ2-3
CAWLAGPRRETQYF	TGTGCCTGGCTAGCGGGCCCACGAAGGGAGACCCAGTACTTC	14	NA	TRBD2	TRBV30	TRBJ2-5
CASKEGMNTEAFF	TGTGCCAGCAAGGAGGGTATGAACACTGAAGCTTTCTTT	13	NA	NA	TRBV28	TRBJ1-1
CASSPWTQGVNTEAFF	TGTGCCAGCAGTCCATGGACTCAGGGGGTCAACACTGAAGCTTTCTTT	16	NA	TRBD1	TRBV28	TRBJ1-1
CASSSAGVYTQYF	TGCGCCAGCAGCTCAGCAGGGGTCTATACGCAGTATTTT	13	once	NA	TRBV5-1	TRBJ2-3
CASTAPPTVRGNTEAFF	TGTGCCAGTACCGCCCCCCCGACCGTCCGGGGGAACACTGAAGCTTTCTTT	17	NA	NA	TRBV19	TRBJ1-1
CASSVEGEGNEQFF	TGTGCCAGCAGTGTTGAGGGAGAGGGCAATGAGCAGTTCTTC	14	NA	NA	TRBV2	TRBJ2-1
CASRPREGVTGELFF	TGTGCCAGCAGGCCTCGGGAGGGCGTCACCGGGGAGCTGTTTTTT	15	NA	TRBD2	TRBV6-6	TRBJ2-2
CASGGQFHYGYTF	TGTGCCAGCGGTGGACAGTTTCACTATGGCTACACCTTC	13	NA	NA	TRBV6-5	TRBJ1-2
CASSEFKAGQPQHF	TGTGCCAGCAGTGAATTTAAGGCGGGTCAGCCCCAGCATTTT	14	once	NA	TRBV6-1	TRBJ1-5
CASSEGLLETQYF	TGTGCCAGCAGCGAGGGGTTACTGGAGACCCAGTACTTC	13	once	NA	TRBV9	TRBJ2-5
CASSAIGDTQYF	TGTGCCAGCAGCGCGATCGGAGATACGCAGTATTTT	12	NA	NA	TRBV11-2	TRBJ2-3
CASSPPRDIRSLHF	TGTGCCAGCAGTCCTCCTCGGGACATTCGATCCCTCCACTTT	14	NA	NA	TRBV27	TRBJ1-6
CASSYRDRGDTQYF	TGCGCCAGCAGCTACCGGGACAGAGGAGATACGCAGTATTTT	14	NA	TRBD1	TRBV5-1	TRBJ2-3
CSAHGQGASTDTQYF	TGCAGCGCCCACGGACAGGGGGCTAGCACAGATACGCAGTATTTT	15	NA	TRBD1	TRBV29-1	TRBJ2-3
CASSEAGSWDRGFQETQYF	TGTGCCAGCAGTGAAGCGGGGAGCTGGGACAGGGGTTTCCAAGAGACCCAGTACTTC	19	NA	TRBD1	TRBV6-1	TRBJ2-5
CASSADRARTPLHF	TGTGCCAGCAGTGCGGACAGGGCCCGGACACCCCTCCACTTT	14	NA	TRBD1	TRBV6-1	TRBJ1-6
CANPRGDGGSYNSPLHF	TGTGCCAACCCCCGGGGTGACGGAGGCTCCTATAATTCACCCCTCCACTTT	17	NA	NA	TRBV7-3	TRBJ1-6
CASSLEGTGREKLFF	TGCGCCAGCAGCTTGGAGGGGACAGGGAGGGAAAAACTGTTTTTT	15	NA	TRBD1	TRBV5-1	TRBJ1-4
CASSPPIWTGGRETQYF	TGTGCCAGCAGCCCCCCGATTTGGACAGGGGGCAGGGAGACCCAGTACTTC	17	NA	TRBD1	TRBV7-2	TRBJ2-5
CASSLDRYNEQFF	TGCGCCAGCAGCCTGGACAGGTACAATGAGCAGTTCTTC	13	NA	TRBD1	TRBV5-1	TRBJ2-1
CASSQGSTEAFF	TGTGCCAGCAGTCAGGGGTCCACTGAAGCTTTCTTT	12	NA	NA	TRBV2	TRBJ1-1
CASTDRVYEQYF	TGTGCCAGCACCGACAGGGTTTACGAGCAGTACTTC	12	NA	TRBD1	TRBV2	TRBJ2-7
CASSFGRGSANEKLFF	TGCGCCAGCAGCTTTGGGCGGGGTTCAGCTAATGAAAAACTGTTTTTT	16	NA	NA	TRBV4-1	TRBJ1-4
CASSLAPGTRPQHF	TGTGCCAGCAGCTTAGCCCCCGGGACTCGGCCCCAGCATTTT	14	NA	NA	TRBV7-2	TRBJ1-5
CASSYSGNTIYF	TGTGCCAGCAGCTACTCTGGAAACACCATATATTTT	12	NA	NA	TRBV6-1	TRBJ1-3
CASRHTGQFGDSEAFF	TGTGCCAGCAGACACACCGGACAGTTCGGCGACTCTGAAGCTTTCTTT	16	NA	NA	TRBV6-6	TRBJ1-1
CASSLDWRDNEKLFF	TGTGCCAGCAGTTTAGATTGGCGGGATAATGAAAAACTGTTTTTT	15	NA	NA	TRBV28	TRBJ1-4
CASSLATGNTEAFF	TGTGCCAGCAGCTTGGCTACAGGGAACACTGAAGCTTTCTTT	14	NA	NA	TRBV5-6	TRBJ1-1
CASSFNGGPYEQYF	TGTGCCAGCAGTTTCAACGGGGGACCCTACGAGCAGTACTTC	14	NA	NA	TRBV27	TRBJ2-7
CASSLRAGLTDTQYF	TGTGCCAGCAGCTTGAGAGCGGGGCTCACAGATACGCAGTATTTT	15	NA	TRBD2	TRBV5-4	TRBJ2-3
CASSLYLSSGSSYNEQFF	TGTGCCAGCAGTTTATATCTTTCTAGCGGGAGCTCCTACAATGAGCAGTTCTTC	18	NA	TRBD2	TRBV28	TRBJ2-1
CASSLLREGGTGELFF	TGTGCCAGCAGCTTGCTTCGGGAGGGCGGTACCGGGGAGCTGTTTTTT	16	NA	TRBD2	TRBV5-4	TRBJ2-2
CASSSGLEIDEQYF	TGTGCCAGCAGCTCGGGACTAGAAATCGACGAGCAGTACTTC	14	once	TRBD2	TRBV5-4	TRBJ2-7
CASISVGVGNTEAFF	TGTGCCAGCATATCTGTCGGGGTCGGAAACACTGAAGCTTTCTTT	15	NA	NA	TRBV28	TRBJ1-1
CASSPFQGAGSNQPQHF	TGTGCCAGCAGCCCCTTTCAGGGGGCCGGTAGCAATCAGCCCCAGCATTTT	17	NA	TRBD1	TRBV28	TRBJ1-5
CASRRRNTGELFF	TGTGCCAGCAGAAGGAGGAACACCGGGGAGCTGTTTTTT	13	NA	NA	TRBV25-1	TRBJ2-2
CASRPGGQGRYEQYF	TGTGCCAGCAGACCCGGGGGACAGGGGAGGTACGAGCAGTACTTC	15	NA	TRBD1	TRBV28	TRBJ2-7
CASSPGGGFYGYTF	TGTGCCAGCAGCCCCGGGGGAGGCTTCTATGGCTACACCTTC	14	NA	NA	TRBV28	TRBJ1-2